This T cell receptor (beta chain) was found in a study of Ad26.COV2.S vaccination and SARS-CoV-2 variants. Study conclusions and caveats: Substantial response breadth was reportedly seen for spike-specific CD8+ and CD4+ T cells after vaccination.

Treatment here: 15 to 20 received Ad26.COV2.S at low or high dose, single or two shots; five or six received placebo; per-sample allocation not given. The samples date from day 63 after the first vaccine or placebo injection. Trimming took 7 bases from V and 7 from J, leaving 9 bases between them. Looked up from germline, CDR1 is SGHNT and CDR2 is YYREEE (reference sequence). This CDR3 region has 11 residues. In regard to this clone: Its antigen is not identified.

Produced via immunoSEQ multiplex PCR; TCRdb's table is partial and in-frame only. The sample records 350,000 to 500,000 clones, about nine tenths being singletons. This receptor was taken from a person aged 18 to 59 who received the Ad26.COV2.S COVID-19 vaccine or a placebo. This specimen consisted of peripheral blood, obtained in a trial of Ad26.COV2.S vaccine versus placebo. This rearrangement joins TRBV5-4 to TRBJ2-1; a weak D match, TRBD2 (6 bases). Here the CDR3 DNA reads TGTGCCAGCTGGCGGGGAAATGAGCAGTTCTTC. Its translation: CASWRGNEQFF.